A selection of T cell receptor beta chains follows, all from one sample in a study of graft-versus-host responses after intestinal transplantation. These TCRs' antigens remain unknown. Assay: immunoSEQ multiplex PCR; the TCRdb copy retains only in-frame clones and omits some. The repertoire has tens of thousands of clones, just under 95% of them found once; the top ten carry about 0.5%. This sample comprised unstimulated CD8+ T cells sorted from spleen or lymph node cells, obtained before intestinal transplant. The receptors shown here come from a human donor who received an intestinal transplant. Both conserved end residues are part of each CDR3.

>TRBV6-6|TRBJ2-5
CASSYRQGNQETQYF
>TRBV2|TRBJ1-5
CATSPGGNQPQHF
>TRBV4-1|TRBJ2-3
CASSLNLGTDTQYF
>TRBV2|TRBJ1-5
CASSEGQGYQPQHF
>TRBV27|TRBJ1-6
CASSPHEGADSPLHF
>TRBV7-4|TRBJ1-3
CASSDFQAEGQPPSGNTIYF
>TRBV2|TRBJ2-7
CASRSGTGGYEQYF
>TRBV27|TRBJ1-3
CASSLSGPSGNTIYF
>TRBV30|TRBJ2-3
CAWSLAGGPGDTQYF
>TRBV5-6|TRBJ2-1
CASSLQAGRSSYNEQFF
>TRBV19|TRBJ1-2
CASIGLNYGYTF
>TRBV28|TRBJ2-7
CASTQGHSSHEQYF
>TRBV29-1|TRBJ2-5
CSVSFGGLQETQYF
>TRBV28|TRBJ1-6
CASSSDRESSPLHF
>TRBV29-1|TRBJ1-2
CSVMTGAGYGYTF
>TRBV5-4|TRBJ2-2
CASSLGVEHTDTNTGELFF
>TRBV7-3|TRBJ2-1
CASSLGGYGEQFF
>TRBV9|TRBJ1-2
CASSVGSSDGYTF
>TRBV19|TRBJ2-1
CASTPWMASGGSSYNEQFF
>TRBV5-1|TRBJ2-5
CASSLSETQYF
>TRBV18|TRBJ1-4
CASSPPPGQGAGKLFF
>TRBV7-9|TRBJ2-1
CASSPLAGALHEQFF
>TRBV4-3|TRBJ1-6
CASSQGRYNSPLHF
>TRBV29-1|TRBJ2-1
CSVEDRGVGNEQFF
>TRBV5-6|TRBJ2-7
CASSLTGLTPYEQYF
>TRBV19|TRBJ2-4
CASVEGLSNIQYF
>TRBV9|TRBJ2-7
CASTLPTRGDRAHEQYF
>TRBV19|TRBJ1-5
CASSVQGAMNQPQHF
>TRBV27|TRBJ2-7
CASSLFPSGGSEQYF
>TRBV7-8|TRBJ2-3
CASSLVGGSGDTQYF
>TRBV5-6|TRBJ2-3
CASSLGLADTQYF
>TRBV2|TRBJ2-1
CASGSPTKSGSSYEQFF
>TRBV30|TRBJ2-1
CAWSVLGGGYEQFF
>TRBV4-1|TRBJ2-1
CASSQALAGAALVEQFF
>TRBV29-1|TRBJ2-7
CSALGQTYEQYF
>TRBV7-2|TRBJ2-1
CASSLLSGRSYNEQFF
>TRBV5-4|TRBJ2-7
CASSFRDRNYEQYF
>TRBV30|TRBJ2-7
CAWNVGLAGEREQYF
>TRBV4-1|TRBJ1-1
CASSSIGGNTEAFF
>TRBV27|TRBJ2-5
CASSPGLAVGGWETQYF
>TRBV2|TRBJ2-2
CASMPGDTNTGELFF
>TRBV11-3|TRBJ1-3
CASSATGSGNTIYF
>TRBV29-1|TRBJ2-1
CSVPLPRGTYNEQFF
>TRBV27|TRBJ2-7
CASSPRGQGYEQYF
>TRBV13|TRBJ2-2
CASSSTGEPNTGELFF
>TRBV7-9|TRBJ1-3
CASSLSSDTIYF
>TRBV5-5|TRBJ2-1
CASSPRTSGGALLDEQFF
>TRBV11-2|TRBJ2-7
CASSAGVYYEQYF
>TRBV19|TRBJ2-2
CASRTVYTGELFF
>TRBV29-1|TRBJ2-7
CSVEGTTYEQYF
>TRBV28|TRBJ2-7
CASTSEQGHFYEQYF
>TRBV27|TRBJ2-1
CASSSGTSGINEQFF
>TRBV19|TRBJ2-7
CASSFGGVGSVYEQYF
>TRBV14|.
CASSPTSLSSYEQYF
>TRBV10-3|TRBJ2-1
CASQPIVGPNNEQFF
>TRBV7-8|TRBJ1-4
CASSLDPEEGVINEKLFF